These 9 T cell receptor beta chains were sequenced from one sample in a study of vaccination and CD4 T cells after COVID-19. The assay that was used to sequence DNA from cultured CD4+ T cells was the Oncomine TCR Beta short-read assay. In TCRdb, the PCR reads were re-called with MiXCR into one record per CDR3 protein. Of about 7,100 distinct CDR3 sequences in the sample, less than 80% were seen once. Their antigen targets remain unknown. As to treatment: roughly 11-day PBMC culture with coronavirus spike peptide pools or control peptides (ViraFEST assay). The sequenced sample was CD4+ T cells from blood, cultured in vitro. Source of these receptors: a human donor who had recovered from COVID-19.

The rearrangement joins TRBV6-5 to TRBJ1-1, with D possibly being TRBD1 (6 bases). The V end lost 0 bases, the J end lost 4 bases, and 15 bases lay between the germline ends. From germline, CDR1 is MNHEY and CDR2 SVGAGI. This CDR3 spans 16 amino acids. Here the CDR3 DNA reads TGTGCCAGCAGTTACTCGACAGGTCGGAGGGGCACTGAAGCTTTCTTT. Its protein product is CASSYSTGRRGTEAFF.

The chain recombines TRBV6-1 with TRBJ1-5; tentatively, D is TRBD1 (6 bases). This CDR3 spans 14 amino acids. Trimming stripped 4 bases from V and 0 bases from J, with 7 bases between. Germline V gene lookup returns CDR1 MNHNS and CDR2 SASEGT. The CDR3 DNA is TGTGCCAGCAGTGCGGACAGTAGCAATCAGCCCCAGCATTTT. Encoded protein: CASSADSSNQPQHF.

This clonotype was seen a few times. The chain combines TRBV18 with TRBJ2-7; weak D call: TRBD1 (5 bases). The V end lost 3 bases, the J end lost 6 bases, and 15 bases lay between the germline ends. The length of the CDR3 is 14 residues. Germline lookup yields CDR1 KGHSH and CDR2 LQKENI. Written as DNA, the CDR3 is TGTGCCAGCTCACCGAATGAAGGGGCTTTCGAGCAGTACTTC. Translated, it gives CASSPNEGAFEQYF.

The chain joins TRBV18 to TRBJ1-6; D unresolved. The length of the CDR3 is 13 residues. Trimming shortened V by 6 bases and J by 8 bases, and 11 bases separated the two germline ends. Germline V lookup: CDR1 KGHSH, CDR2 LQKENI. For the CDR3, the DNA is TGTGCCAGCTCCCCAGACATTTATTCACCCCTCCACTTT. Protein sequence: CASSPDIYSPLHF.

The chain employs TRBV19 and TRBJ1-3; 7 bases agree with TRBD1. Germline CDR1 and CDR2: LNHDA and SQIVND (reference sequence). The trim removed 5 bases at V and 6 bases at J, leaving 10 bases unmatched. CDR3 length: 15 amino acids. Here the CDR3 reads CASSAPTGFENTIYF. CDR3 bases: TGTGCCAGTAGTGCCCCGACAGGGTTCGAAAACACCATATATTTT.

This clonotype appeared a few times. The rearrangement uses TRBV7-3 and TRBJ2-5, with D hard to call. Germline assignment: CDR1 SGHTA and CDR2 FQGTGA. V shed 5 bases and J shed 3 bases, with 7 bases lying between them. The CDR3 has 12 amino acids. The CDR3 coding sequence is TGTGCCAGCAGCGACCCGGAAGAGACCCAGTACTTC. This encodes CASSDPEETQYF.

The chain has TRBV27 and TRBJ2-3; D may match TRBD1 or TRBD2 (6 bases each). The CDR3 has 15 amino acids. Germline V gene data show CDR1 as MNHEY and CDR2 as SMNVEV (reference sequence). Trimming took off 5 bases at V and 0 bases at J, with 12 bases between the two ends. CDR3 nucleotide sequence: TGTGCCAGCAGTGCCAAAGGGGGGAGCACAGATACGCAGTATTTT. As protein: CASSAKGGSTDTQYF.

CDR3 nucleotide sequence: TGTGCCACCAGCAGAGATATAGGGGTGAGACAGCCCCAGCATTTT. Encoded protein: CATSRDIGVRQPQHF. The V gene is TRBV15, the J gene TRBJ1-5; D perhaps matches TRBD1 (5 bases). Germline V gene lookup returns CDR1 LNHNV and CDR2 YYDKDF (reference sequence). There are 15 residues in the CDR3. V was clipped by 0 bases and J by 7 bases, with 13 bases between them.

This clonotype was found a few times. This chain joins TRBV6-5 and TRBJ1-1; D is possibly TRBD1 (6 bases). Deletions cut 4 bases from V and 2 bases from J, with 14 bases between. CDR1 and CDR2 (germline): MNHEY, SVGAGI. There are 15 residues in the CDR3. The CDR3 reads CASSFALRGNTEAFF. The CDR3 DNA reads TGTGCCAGCAGTTTCGCCCTCAGGGGTAACACTGAAGCTTTCTTT.